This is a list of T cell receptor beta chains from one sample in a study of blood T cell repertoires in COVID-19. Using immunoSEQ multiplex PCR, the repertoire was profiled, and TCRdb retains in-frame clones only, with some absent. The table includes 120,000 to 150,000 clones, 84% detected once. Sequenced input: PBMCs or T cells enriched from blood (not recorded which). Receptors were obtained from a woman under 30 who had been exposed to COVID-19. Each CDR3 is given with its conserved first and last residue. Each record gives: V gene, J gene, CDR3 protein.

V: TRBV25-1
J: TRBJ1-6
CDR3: CASSDTADNSPLHF

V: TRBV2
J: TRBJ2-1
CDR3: CASRPLAGVANEQFF

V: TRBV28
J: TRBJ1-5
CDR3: CASSSGTGYNQPQHF

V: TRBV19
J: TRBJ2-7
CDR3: CASSTTDLYEQYF

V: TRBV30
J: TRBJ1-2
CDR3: CAWSGQGGYTF

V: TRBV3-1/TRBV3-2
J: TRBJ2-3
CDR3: CASSQTSDSTDTQYF

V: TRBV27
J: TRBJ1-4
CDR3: CASSAPTGGNEKLFF

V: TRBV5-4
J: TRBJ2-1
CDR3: CASSFRTSGDNEQFF

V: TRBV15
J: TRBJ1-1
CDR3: CATSRSDRGRVTEAFF

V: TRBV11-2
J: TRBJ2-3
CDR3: CASSLYKTGATDTQYF

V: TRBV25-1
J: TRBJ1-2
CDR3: CASSAGEGYGYTF

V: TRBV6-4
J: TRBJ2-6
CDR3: CASSEIGGAGANVLTF

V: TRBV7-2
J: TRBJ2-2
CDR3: CASSLVFTGELFF

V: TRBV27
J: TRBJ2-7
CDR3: CASSSLAGPLYEQYF

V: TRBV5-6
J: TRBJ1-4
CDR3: CASSLATGGVEKLFF

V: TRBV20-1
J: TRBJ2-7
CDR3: CSALGLYEQYF

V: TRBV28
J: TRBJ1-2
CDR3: CASRTGGGALYYGYTF

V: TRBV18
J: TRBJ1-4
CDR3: CASSPLGQLNEKLFF

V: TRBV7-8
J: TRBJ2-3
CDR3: CASRGSTDYWDTDTQYF

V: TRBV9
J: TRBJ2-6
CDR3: CASSVISGANVLTF

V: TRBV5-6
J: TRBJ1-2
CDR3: CASSSGFGYTF

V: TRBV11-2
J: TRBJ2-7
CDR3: CASNRGVAEQYF

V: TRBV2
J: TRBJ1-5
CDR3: CASNVDGVQPQHF

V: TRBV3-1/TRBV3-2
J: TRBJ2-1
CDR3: CASSQDRLAGGIYNEQFF

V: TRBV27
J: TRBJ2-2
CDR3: CASSFLDRTGELFF

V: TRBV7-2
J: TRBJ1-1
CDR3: CASSSTGQRNTEAFF

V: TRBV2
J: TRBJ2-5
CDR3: CASGRGGMETQYF

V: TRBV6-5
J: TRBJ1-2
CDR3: CASRDNYGYTF